The 16 T cell receptor beta chains in this list originate from one sample, sequenced in a study of shared clonotypes between healthy human individuals. Data came from immunoSEQ multiplex PCR; TCRdb stores just in-frame clones and leaves some out. The repertoire holds more than 550,000 clones, roughly 87% seen once, with around a third in the top ten. The material sequenced was memory CD8+ T cells from PBMCs. Stated subset: CD45RO+ cells pooled with CCR7-negative TemRA cells. The receptors here all came from a man younger than 35 in good health. Some clones in this sample may be carry-over from other donors' samples.

The V gene is TRBV11-2, the J gene TRBJ2-7; D is unclear. CDR3 length equals 10 residues. The V gene's germline CDR1 is SGHAT and CDR2 FQNNGV. Trimming removed 2 bases at V and 5 bases at J, with 1 base between. CDR3 in amino acids: CASSLHEQYF. The CDR3 region has the DNA TGTGCCAGCAGCTTACACGAGCAGTACTTC. The full variable domain, rest sourced from reference TRBV11-2 and TRBJ2-7, is EAGVAQSPRYKIIEKRQSVAFWCNPISGHATLYWYQQILGQGPKLLIQFQNNGVVDDSQLPKDRFSAERLKGVDSTLKIQPAKLEDSAVYLCASSLHEQYFGPGTRLTVT.

The chain employs TRBV10-1 and TRBJ2-3; TRBD1 is a possible D gene (5 bases). Germline loops: CDR1 WNHNN, CDR2 SYGVQD (reference sequence). This CDR3 region has 14 residues. The V end was cut by 3 bases, the J end by 2 bases, with 9 bases between. CDR3: CASSDSRATDTQYF. DNA for the CDR3: TGCGCCAGCAGTGATAGCAGGGCCACAGATACGCAGTATTTT.

A note on this clone: Within the sample, other DNA sequences also encode this same CDR3. The rearrangement joins TRBV29-1 to TRBJ2-1; no firm D call. Per the germline V gene, CDR1 is SQVTM and CDR2 is ANQGSEA. Trimming stripped 3 bases from V and 4 bases from J, with 4 bases between. There are 11 residues in the CDR3. CDR3 DNA sequence: TGCAGCGTTGATGGGTACAATGAGCAGTTCTTC. Its translation is CSVDGYNEQFF.

The chain joins TRBV29-1 to TRBJ1-2; TRBD1 aligns across 7 bases. The CDR3 is 14 residues long. Losses at the gene ends were 7 bases for V and 6 bases for J; bases not matched to a gene: 14. The germline V gene has CDR1 SQVTM and CDR2 ANQGSEA. CDR3 sequence reads: CSDRGLAGSDGYTF. CDR3 DNA sequence: TGCAGCGACAGGGGCCTCGCGGGGTCGGATGGCTACACCTTC.

This clone was detected a few times. V gene TRBV7-3 combines with J gene TRBJ2-1; D might be TRBD1 (5 bases). The germline V gene encodes CDR1 SGHTA and CDR2 FQGTGA. CDR3 length: 15 residues. Trimming shortened V by 4 bases and J by 0 bases, and 10 bases separated the two germline ends. The CDR3: CASSSTGYSYNEQFF. The CDR3 nucleotides read TGTGCCAGCAGCTCAACAGGATACTCCTACAATGAGCAGTTCTTC.

This chain uses TRBV5-6 with TRBJ1-2; D gene ambiguous. Trimming removed 0 bases at V and 5 bases at J, with 11 bases between. Looked up from germline, CDR1 is SGHDT and CDR2 is YYEEEE. This CDR3 is built from 14 residues. The chain's CDR3 is CASSLGGREYGYTF. CDR3 bases: TGTGCCAGCAGCTTGGGGGGAAGGGAGTATGGCTACACCTTC. Together with reference TRBV5-6 and TRBJ1-2, the CDR3 gives the full variable domain: DAGVTQSPTHLIKTRGQQVTLRCSPKSGHDTVSWYQQALGQGPQFIFQYYEEEERQRGNFPDRFSGHQFPNYSSELNVNALLLGDSALYLCASSLGGREYGYTFGSGTRLTVV.

The chain carries TRBV5-1 and TRBJ2-1; 9 bases are a match to TRBD1. V was pared by 4 bases and J by 7 bases, with 9 bases of the junction left unmatched. Germline CDR1 is SGHRS and CDR2 is YFSETQ. The CDR3 consists of 15 residues. CDR3 protein: CASSVTGGSGNEQFF. The CDR3 nucleotides read TGCGCCAGCAGCGTGACAGGGGGAAGCGGTAATGAGCAGTTCTTC.

The chain couples TRBV19 to TRBJ2-1; a weak D match, TRBD1 (7 bases). Germline CDR1 is LNHDA and CDR2 is SQIVND (reference sequence). The CDR3 consists of 14 residues. Trimming took off 4 bases at V and 6 bases at J, with 13 bases between the two ends. The DNA for the CDR3 is TGTGCCAGTAGTACACGACAGGGACTCAATGAGCAGTTCTTC. As protein: CASSTRQGLNEQFF.

The chain employs TRBV5-1 and TRBJ2-5, with D perhaps being TRBD1 or TRBD2 (5 bases each). V lost 0 bases and J 5 bases, leaving 17 bases between the germline ends. Germline loops: CDR1 SGHRS, CDR2 YFSETQ. CDR3 length: 16 residues. CDR3 in amino acids: CASSLERVGVRETQYF. As DNA, the CDR3 is TGCGCCAGCAGCTTGGAGAGGGTAGGGGTCCGGGAGACCCAGTACTTC.

The chain couples TRBV11-2 to TRBJ2-7; 9 positions match TRBD1. V was pared by 4 bases and J by 5 bases, with 12 bases of the junction left unmatched. From germline, CDR1 is SGHAT and CDR2 FQNNGV. This CDR3 comprises 16 residues. The CDR3, as DNA: TGTGCCAGCAGCTCGGCCCCAACAGGGGGCTTCAACGAGCAGTACTTC. As protein: CASSSAPTGGFNEQYF.

This clone has more than one count but fewer than ten. The chain links TRBV6-1 to TRBJ2-6; D may be TRBD2 (6 bases). The germline V gene has CDR1 MNHNS and CDR2 SASEGT. The V gene lost 3 bases and the J gene lost 0 bases, with 9 bases spanning the gap. CDR3 length: 16 residues. The CDR3 coding sequence is TGTGCCAGCAGTGATTACGGGGGCTCTGGGGCCAACGTCCTGACTTTC. Protein: CASSDYGGSGANVLTF.

In DNA, the CDR3 is TGTGCCAGTAGTTGGAACGGTCGTAATCCTTACGAGCAGTACTTC. This sequence encodes CASSWNGRNPYEQYF. The rearrangement joins TRBV19 to TRBJ2-7; D is uncertain. The germline CDR1 and CDR2 sequences are LNHDA and SQIVND (reference sequence). Trimming removed 5 bases at V and 4 bases at J, with 18 bases between. CDR3 size: 15 residues.

This clone occurred once. V and J are TRBV5-8 and TRBJ2-7; no firm D call. The V gene's germline CDR1 is SGHTS and CDR2 YDEGEE. Between the trimmed V and J ends, which lost 3 bases and 5 bases, there was a span of 9 bases. This CDR3 is 12 amino acids long. CDR3 bases: TGTGCCAGCAGCTGGTGGGTGAACGAGCAGTACTTC. This codes for CASSWWVNEQYF.

J is TRBJ2-1 and V is TRBV12-5; D is possibly TRBD1 or TRBD2 (5 bases each). This CDR3 region has 15 residues. The V and J ends lost 0 bases and 8 bases respectively, with 14 bases between them. The germline V gene encodes CDR1 LGHNT and CDR2 FRNRAP. The CDR3 DNA sequence: TGTGCTAGTGGTTTGGTAGGGACCGGCGCTTATGAGCAGTTCTTC. This translates into CASGLVGTGAYEQFF. Combining the CDR3 with reference TRBV12-5 and TRBJ2-1 gives the whole variable domain DARVTQTPRHKVTEMGQEVTMRCQPILGHNTVFWYRQTMMQGLELLAYFRNRAPLDDSGMPKDRFSAEMPDATLATLKIQPSEPRDSAVYFCASGLVGTGAYEQFFGPGTRLTVL.

On this clone itself: Different DNA sequences within this sample yield the same CDR3. This chain links TRBV28 with TRBJ2-7; 9 nucleotides match TRBD1. Per the germline V gene, CDR1 is MDHEN and CDR2 is SYDVKM. Trimming at V came to 2 bases and at J to 1 base, leaving 3 bases not matched to a gene. CDR3 size: 15 residues. CDR3 sequence (DNA): TGTGCCAGCAGTTTAACGGACAGGGGTTCCTACGAGCAGTACTTC. This encodes CASSLTDRGSYEQYF.

V gene TRBV7-7 combines with J gene TRBJ2-7; 8 nucleotides agree with TRBD1. Germline lookup yields CDR1 SSHAT and CDR2 FNYEAQ (reference sequence). The CDR3 is 14 amino acids. Trimming removed 5 bases from V and 6 bases from J; junction bases left unmatched: 9. CDR3 protein: CASSPSDREREQYF. Written as DNA, the CDR3 is TGTGCCAGCAGCCCCTCGGACAGGGAACGCGAGCAGTACTTC.